A single T cell receptor beta chain is shown here with its context. The record originates from a study of T cell changes during pregnancy in multiple sclerosis. Assay: immunoSEQ multiplex PCR; the TCRdb copy retains only in-frame clones and omits some. The repertoire holds about 30,000 clones, with about nine tenths as singletons. The V and J ends lost 5 bases and 2 bases respectively, with 13 bases between them. The germline V gene has CDR1 PRHDT and CDR2 FYEKMQ (reference sequence). This CDR3 is built from 14 residues. This chain uses TRBV13 with TRBJ2-7, with a weak D call TRBD2 (6 bases). This clonotype was sampled from a female donor in good health, enrolled as a control in a pregnancy study. This material consisted of peripheral blood, taken in the second trimester of pregnancy. CDR3 sequence (DNA): TGTGCCAGCAGCCAGGGACTGCGGGCCTACGAGCAGTACTTC. As protein: CASSQGLRAYEQYF.